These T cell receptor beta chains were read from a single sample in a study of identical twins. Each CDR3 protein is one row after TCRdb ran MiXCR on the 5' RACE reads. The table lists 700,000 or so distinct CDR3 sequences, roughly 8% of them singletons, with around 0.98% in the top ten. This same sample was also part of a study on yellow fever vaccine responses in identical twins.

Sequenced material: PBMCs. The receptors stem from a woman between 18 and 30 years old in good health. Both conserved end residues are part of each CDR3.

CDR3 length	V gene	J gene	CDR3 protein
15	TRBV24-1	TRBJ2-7	CATSDVGAKTYEQYF
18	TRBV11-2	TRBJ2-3	CASSFGLAGGMNTDTQYF
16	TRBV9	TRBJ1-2	CASSVAHSGTGDGYTF
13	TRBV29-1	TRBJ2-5	CSAWTSGSGTQYF
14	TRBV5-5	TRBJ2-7	CASSPETETYEQYF
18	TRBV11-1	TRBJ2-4	CASSQGQGASLDKNIQYF
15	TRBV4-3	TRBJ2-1	CASSQEEGSYNEQFF
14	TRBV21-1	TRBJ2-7	CASGRQGASYEQYF
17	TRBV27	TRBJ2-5	CASSLSMASGNQETQYF
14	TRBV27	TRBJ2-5	CASSLSGVQETQYF
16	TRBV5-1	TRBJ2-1	CASSQVGLAAHNEQFF
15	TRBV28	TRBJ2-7	CASKRGGPSSYEQYF
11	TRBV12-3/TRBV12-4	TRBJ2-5	CASSQRETQYF
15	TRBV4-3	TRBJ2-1	CASSQGSGVSDEQFF
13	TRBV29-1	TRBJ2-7	CSVGQRTHSEQSF
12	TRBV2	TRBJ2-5	CASEGAQETQYF
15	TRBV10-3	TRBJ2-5	CAIGQGGGSSETQYF
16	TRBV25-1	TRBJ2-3	CASSEFLSLGGDTQYF
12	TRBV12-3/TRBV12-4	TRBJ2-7	CASSPRQYEQYF
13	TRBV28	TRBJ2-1	CVSRVLSYNEQFF
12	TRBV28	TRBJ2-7	CASSLWGYEQYF
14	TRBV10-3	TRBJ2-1	CAITQGQGLNEQFF
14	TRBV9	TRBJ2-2	CASSDDRFSGELFF
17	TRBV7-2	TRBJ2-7	CASSFVAVLAGGFEQYF
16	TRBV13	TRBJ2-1	CASSLFEGGDWNEQFF
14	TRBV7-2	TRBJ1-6	CASSLAVVLSPLHF
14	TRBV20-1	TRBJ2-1	CSARALASYNEQFF
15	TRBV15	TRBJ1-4	CATSRDSATNEKLFF
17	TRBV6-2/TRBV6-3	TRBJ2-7	CASHLGTSGRVWDEQYF
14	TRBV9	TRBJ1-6	CASSVSQGMTPLHF
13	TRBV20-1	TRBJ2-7	CSARLAGSFEQYF
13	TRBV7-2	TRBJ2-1	CASSLRMDNEQFF
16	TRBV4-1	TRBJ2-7	CASSQGLAGLSYEQYF
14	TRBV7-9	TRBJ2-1	CASSFRGEGRLQFF
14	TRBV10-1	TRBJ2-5	CATRQGPGQETQYF
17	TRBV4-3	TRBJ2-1	CASSQEGLAESYNEQFF
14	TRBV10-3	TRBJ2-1	CAISEETAYNEQFF
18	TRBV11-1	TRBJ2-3	CASSGFPLPSGTTDTQYF
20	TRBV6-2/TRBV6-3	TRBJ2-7	CASRSTPGDRGYSGSYEQYF
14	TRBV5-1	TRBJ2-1	CASSPGTGVLEQFF
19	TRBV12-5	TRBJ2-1	CASGCIGRECFLSIHEQFF
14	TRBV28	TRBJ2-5	CASSLQDGKETQYF
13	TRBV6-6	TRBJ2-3	CASSYRGPDTQYF
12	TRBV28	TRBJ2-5	CATGTAQETQYF
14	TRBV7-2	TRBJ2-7	CASSPEAGGYEQYF